This T cell receptor beta chain was captured in a study of regulatory T cells in long-lasting Graves disease. Construction of the TCR beta libraries employed iRepertoire HTBI primers in conjunction with Arm-PCR of CDR3 regions. TCRdb used MiXCR to reprocess the multiplex PCR reads, holding one entry per CDR3 protein. The repertoire includes about 530,000 distinct CDR3 sequences, about 16% of them detected once, and around 25% sits in the top ten. As for time point: newly diagnosed GD, antithyroid drugs for less than 3 months. RNA from PBMCs was the source of the TCR library. V lost 2 bases and J 4 bases, leaving 9 bases between the germline ends. The germline V gene encodes CDR1 MNHEY and CDR2 SVGAGI. The CDR3 has 15 amino acids. This clonotype has ten or more counts. These data also formed part of another study, on T cells in Graves' hyperthyroidism and ophthalmopathy.

The chain combines TRBV6-5 with TRBJ1-6, with a tentative D call TRBD1 (5 bases). This receptor was taken from a woman aged 35-65 years with Graves disease. The specimen comprised peripheral blood mononuclear cells (PBMCs), sampled at new diagnosis, from a patient treated with antithyroid drugs. This CDR3 reads CASSYAGTYNSPLHF. For the CDR3, the DNA is TGTGCCAGCAGTTACGCCGGGACTTATAATTCACCCCTCCACTTT.